The clone carrying this TCR beta chain was recorded only once. The sample originates from a study of blood T cell repertoires in COVID-19. Study in general: The analysed material was cDNA or gDNA that came from T cells, B-cell-depleted T cells, or PBMCs.

The CDR3 totals 13 residues. Germline lookup yields CDR1 LNHDA and CDR2 SQIVND (reference sequence). V was trimmed by 7 bases and J by 0 bases, leaving 7 bases between them. The data were produced by immunoSEQ multiplex PCR, yet TCRdb's version contains in-frame clones alone and is incomplete. This sample carries around 250,000 clones, roughly 88% of them seen once, and the ten largest clones take 2.2%. The TCR sequence derives from a young man who had recovered from COVID-19. The chain uses TRBV19 and TRBJ1-5; D uncertain. Sequenced: peripheral blood. CDR3 nucleotide sequence: TGTGCCAGTAATAGCTTTAGCAATCAGCCCCAGCATTTT. It encodes CASNSFSNQPQHF.